The 11 T cell receptor beta chains below come from one sample, sequenced in a study of TIL therapy for anti-PD-1-resistant metastatic lung cancer. Noted time point: pre-treatment sample, taken before nivolumab and TIL therapy. The immunoSEQ assay was v3. Libraries were prepared by immunoSEQ multiplex PCR; TCRdb keeps only in-frame clonotypes and omits some of them. The sample consists of under 55,000 clones, 65% to 80% of them appearing once. Source: blood, taken at baseline. Every receptor here comes from a woman aged 30-79 years with non-small cell lung cancer.

The J gene is TRBJ2-7, the V gene TRBV4-2; D is unresolved. The V gene's germline CDR1 is LGHNA and CDR2 YNFKEQ. Trimming removed 4 bases from V and 6 bases from J, with 25 bases in between. CDR3 length: 17 amino acids. For the CDR3, the DNA is TGTGCCAGCAGCCCCCCCCCTGCCCAAACCCCACTACGCGAGCAGTACTTC. It is translated as CASSPPPAQTPLREQYF.

The V gene is TRBV10-3, the J gene TRBJ1-3, with D possibly being TRBD1 (5 bases). The V end was cut by 6 bases, the J end by 4 bases, with 19 bases between. Germline loops: CDR1 ENHRY, CDR2 SYGVKD. The CDR3 runs to 16 residues. CDR3 protein: CAIRSQESVEGNTIYF. The CDR3 bases are TGTGCCATCAGATCACAGGAGTCGGTAGAAGGAAACACCATATATTTT.

This sequence joins TRBV13 and TRBJ2-3, with D tentatively TRBD2 (6 bases). Trimming took off 5 bases at V and 4 bases at J, with 16 bases between the two ends. The CDR3 is made up of 15 amino acids. Germline V gives CDR1 PRHDT, CDR2 FYEKMQ (reference sequence). The CDR3 reads CASSVRRGRADTQYF. The CDR3, as DNA: TGTGCCAGCAGCGTCCGGAGGGGTAGGGCAGATACGCAGTATTTT.

This clone has only a few counts. The chain has TRBV6-5 and TRBJ2-2; weak D call: TRBD1 (5 bases). Germline-derived CDR1 and CDR2 are MNHEY and SVGAGI. The CDR3 is made up of 14 amino acids. Trimming shortened V by 8 bases and J by 1 base, and 11 bases separated the two germline ends. The CDR3 reads CASRVGQNTGELFF. DNA for the CDR3: TGTGCCAGCCGAGTGGGGCAGAACACCGGGGAGCTGTTTTTT.

The chain employs TRBV2 and TRBJ2-3, with D unresolved. The V end was cut by 0 bases, the J end by 0 bases, with 7 bases between. The CDR3 contains 15 residues. The germline V gene has CDR1 SNHLY and CDR2 FYNNEI. The CDR3 reads CASSEARLSTDTQYF. CDR3 DNA: TGTGCCAGCAGTGAAGCGCGGCTTAGCACAGATACGCAGTATTTT. Full variable domain (missing parts from reference TRBV2 and TRBJ2-3): EPEVTQTPSHQVTQMGQEVILRCVPISNHLYFYWYRQILGQKVEFLVSFYNNEISEKSEIFDDQFSVERPDGSNFTLKIRSTKLEDSAMYFCASSEARLSTDTQYFGPGTRLTVL.

This chain uses TRBV7-2 with TRBJ1-2, with no clear D. The CDR3 consists of 14 residues. Germline V gene lookup returns CDR1 SGHTA and CDR2 FQGNSA. V was clipped by 5 bases and J by 4 bases, with 14 bases between them. The CDR3 loop reads CASSRTEGSYGYTF. The CDR3 DNA reads as TGTGCCAGCAGCCGGACGGAAGGCTCCTATGGCTACACCTTC.

There are a few counts of this clone. The chain has TRBV7-6 and TRBJ2-7; D is uncertain. The CDR3 consists of 13 residues. Germline-derived CDR1 and CDR2 are SGHVS and FNYEAQ. With 0 bases removed from V and 6 bases from J, the gap between germline ends came to 9 bases. CDR3 sequence (DNA): TGTGCCAGCAGCTTAGCGGCTCCTCTCGAGCAGTACTTC. Translating gives CASSLAAPLEQYF.

This clone was observed a few times. The chain couples TRBV28 to TRBJ2-1, with 7 bases identical to TRBD2. CDR3 size: 12 residues. V trimming: 4 bases; J trimming: 16 bases; junction bases outside the gene matches: 10. Germline assignment: CDR1 MDHEN and CDR2 SYDVKM. Here the CDR3 DNA reads TGTGCCAGCAGTTCAGGTTCTAGCGGCCTATTCTTC. Translating it yields CASSSGSSGLFF.

This chain links TRBV29-1 with TRBJ2-3; D is uncertain. Trimming took 4 bases from V and 4 from J, leaving 12 bases between them. This CDR3 spans 13 amino acids. Germline assignment: CDR1 SQVTM and CDR2 ANQGSEA. The CDR3 here is CSVVGMGSDTQYF. For the CDR3, the DNA is TGCAGCGTTGTGGGGATGGGGTCAGATACGCAGTATTTT.

The rearrangement uses TRBV5-6 and TRBJ2-1; 10 bases align to TRBD1. The CDR3 has 15 amino acids. The germline V gene has CDR1 SGHDT and CDR2 YYEEEE. Trimming cost V 2 bases and J 2 bases; bases outside gene matches: 1. In nucleotides, the CDR3 is TGTGCCAGCAGCTTCGGGACAGGGGCCTACAATGAGCAGTTCTTC. As protein: CASSFGTGAYNEQFF.

This clone was seen a handful of times. The chain employs TRBV10-1 and TRBJ2-2; D perhaps matches TRBD1 (5 bases). V dropped 4 bases and J dropped 6 bases, with 9 bases sitting between them. The CDR3 is 13 residues long. The germline CDR1 and CDR2 sequences are WNHNN and SYGVQD (reference sequence). In DNA form, the CDR3 reads TGCGCCAGCAGTGTGATAGGGGCCGGGGAGCTGTTTTTT. This translates into CASSVIGAGELFF.